These 20 T cell receptor beta chains came from one sample sequenced in a study of T cells in localized non-small cell lung cancer. The method was immunoSEQ multiplex PCR; TCRdb's version includes in-frame clones alone and lacks a portion of them. The table lists 20,000 to 30,000 clones, approximately 88% of them singletons. The specimen was peripheral blood mononuclear cells, collected before any cancer treatment. The receptors stem from a woman aged 40 to 75 with stage III lung adenocarcinoma.

This sequence joins TRBV12-5 and TRBJ1-4; D unclear. Germline V gives CDR1 LGHNT, CDR2 FRNRAP. The CDR3 sequence is 15 residues long. The V gene lost 5 bases and the J gene lost 4 bases, with 14 bases spanning the gap. CDR3 amino acids: CASGPGLTINEKLFF. CDR3 nucleotide sequence: TGTGCTAGTGGTCCCGGACTGACGATTAATGAAAAACTGTTTTTT.

The genes are TRBV5-5 and TRBJ2-7, with unresolved D. Germline values: CDR1 SGHKS, CDR2 YYEKEE (reference sequence). The length of the CDR3 is 15 residues. V was pared by 0 bases and J by 5 bases, with 15 bases between. CDR3 amino acids: CASSLESPVPDEQYF. The CDR3, as DNA: TGTGCCAGCAGCTTGGAGTCCCCGGTCCCAGACGAGCAGTACTTC.

The chain employs TRBV13 and TRBJ2-3; the match to TRBD2 covers 8 bases. The V segment lost 4 bases and the J segment 0 bases; nucleotides outside the gene matches: 6. The CDR3 contains 16 residues. CDR1 and CDR2 (germline): PRHDT, FYEKMQ (reference sequence). CDR3 region: CASSSLTSVSTDTQYF. The CDR3 DNA follows: TGTGCCAGCAGCTCCCTGACTAGCGTGAGCACAGATACGCAGTATTTT.

V usage is TRBV19 and J usage is TRBJ1-2; D is ambiguous. The V and J ends lost 4 bases and 7 bases respectively, with 10 bases between them. Germline values: CDR1 LNHDA, CDR2 SQIVND (reference sequence). The CDR3 is made up of 12 amino acids. CDR3: CASSNRRLGYTF. Written as DNA, the CDR3 is TGTGCCAGTAGTAACCGGCGGCTTGGCTACACCTTC. Complete variable domain (other parts from reference TRBV19 and TRBJ1-2): DGGITQSPKYLFRKEGQNVTLSCEQNLNHDAMYWYRQDPGQGLRLIYYSQIVNDFQKGDIAEGYSVSREKKESFPLTVTSAQKNPTAFYLCASSNRRLGYTFGSGTRLTVV.

V is TRBV6-1 and J is TRBJ1-1, with D unresolved. The CDR3 covers 11 residues. CDR1 is MNHNS, CDR2 SASEGT, per germline. The V and J ends lost 6 bases and 4 bases respectively, with 6 bases between them. CDR3 DNA sequence: TGTGCCAGCAGCAGACGCACTGAAGCTTTCTTT. Translated: CASSRRTEAFF.

V usage is TRBV30 and J usage is TRBJ1-5; D is perhaps TRBD1 (6 bases). Trimming shortened V by 4 bases and J by 4 bases, and 11 bases separated the two germline ends. The CDR3 length is 13 residues. Looked up from germline, CDR1 is GTSNPN and CDR2 is SVGIG (reference sequence). CDR3 amino acids: CAWTDSLNQPQHF. The CDR3 DNA is TGTGCCTGGACGGACAGCCTTAATCAGCCCCAGCATTTT.

V is TRBV6-5 and J is TRBJ2-5; tentatively, D is TRBD1 (6 bases). This CDR3 region has 15 residues. V was pared by 2 bases and J by 5 bases, with 15 bases between. Germline V gives CDR1 MNHEY, CDR2 SVGAGI. CDR3 sequence: CASSYDGRGGETQYF. CDR3 DNA: TGTGCCAGCAGTTACGACGGCAGGGGTGGGGAGACCCAGTACTTC.

The V gene is TRBV6-6, the J gene TRBJ2-2; 8 bases line up with TRBD2. CDR3 size: 15 residues. The V segment lost 2 bases and the J segment 5 bases; nucleotides outside the gene matches: 4. The V gene's germline CDR1 is MNHNY and CDR2 SVGAGI (reference sequence). CDR3: CASSYGGGRTGELFF. The CDR3 DNA is TGTGCCAGCAGTTACGGCGGGGGGAGGACCGGGGAGCTGTTTTTT.

V and J are TRBV19 and TRBJ1-1; D remains unclear. The CDR3 has 15 amino acids. Trimming took off 3 bases at V and 1 base at J, with 12 bases between the two ends. Germline CDR1 reads LNHDA; CDR2 reads SQIVND (reference sequence). CDR3 sequence reads: CASSIGPTANTEAFF. CDR3 nucleotides: TGTGCCAGTAGTATTGGCCCCACAGCGAACACTGAAGCTTTCTTT. Using reference TRBV19 and TRBJ1-1 for the parts outside the CDR3, the full variable domain is DGGITQSPKYLFRKEGQNVTLSCEQNLNHDAMYWYRQDPGQGLRLIYYSQIVNDFQKGDIAEGYSVSREKKESFPLTVTSAQKNPTAFYLCASSIGPTANTEAFFGQGTRLTVV.

V and J are TRBV5-1 and TRBJ2-3; TRBD2 is a possible D gene (6 bases). The V and J ends lost 5 bases and 4 bases respectively, with 17 bases between them. The CDR3 is made up of 15 amino acids. Germline CDR1 reads SGHRS; CDR2 reads YFSETQ. The CDR3 DNA follows: TGCGCCAGCAGGGAAACCGTTGGGACTTCAGATACGCAGTATTTT. Protein: CASRETVGTSDTQYF.

The chain has TRBV5-4 and TRBJ1-1, with D tentatively TRBD1 (5 bases). V lost 3 bases and J lost 0, with 6 bases in between. CDR1 is SGHNT and CDR2 is YYREEE in the germline V gene (reference sequence). The CDR3 is 13 amino acids. As DNA, the CDR3 is TGTGCCAGCAGCTGGGGGGTGAACACTGAAGCTTTCTTT. Its translation is CASSWGVNTEAFF. Filled out from reference TRBV5-4 and TRBJ1-1, the complete variable domain reads ETGVTQSPTHLIKTRGQQVTLRCSSQSGHNTVSWYQQALGQGPQFIFQYYREEENGRGNFPPRFSGLQFPNYSSELNVNALELDDSALYLCASSWGVNTEAFFGQGTRLTVV.

This rearrangement joins TRBV19 to TRBJ2-7, with D unclear. The CDR3 contains 15 residues. V was clipped by 11 bases and J by 2 bases, with 22 bases between them. Germline CDR1 and CDR2: LNHDA and SQIVND (reference sequence). The CDR3 region is CARFGSGVRAYEQYF. As DNA, the CDR3 is TGTGCCCGTTTCGGATCGGGCGTTAGGGCCTACGAGCAGTACTTC.

CDR3 residues: CASSLSGTTAYGYTF. In DNA, the CDR3 is TGTGCCAGCAGTTTATCGGGGACCACAGCCTATGGCTACACCTTC. V usage is TRBV27 and J usage is TRBJ1-2; TRBD1 might be the D (5 bases). Germline V CDR1 and CDR2: MNHEY, SMNVEV (reference sequence). The CDR3 sequence is 15 residues long. The ends were cut back, 0 bases at V and 4 bases at J, with 12 bases in the middle.

This clone occurred a few times. The CDR3 protein is CAISDKGSTDTQYF. CDR3 DNA: TGTGCCATCAGTGACAAGGGTAGCACAGATACGCAGTATTTT. This rearrangement joins TRBV10-3 to TRBJ2-3; D remains ambiguous. The germline gives CDR1 ENHRY, CDR2 SYGVKD. The CDR3 totals 14 residues. V was trimmed by 3 bases and J by 0 bases, leaving 7 bases between them.

V gene TRBV27 combines with J gene TRBJ1-2; 8 bases are shared with TRBD1. CDR1 and CDR2 (germline): MNHEY, SMNVEV (reference sequence). J lost 3 bases, V lost 6 bases, and 9 bases had no gene match. There are 15 residues in the CDR3. The CDR3 sequence: CASSPQAGGYYGYTF. In nucleotides, the CDR3 is TGTGCCAGCAGCCCCCAAGCAGGGGGCTACTATGGCTACACCTTC.

This clone was seen more than once but under ten times. The chain recombines TRBV5-4 with TRBJ2-5; D tentatively fits TRBD1 or TRBD2 (5 bases each). Germline V lookup: CDR1 SGHNT, CDR2 YYREEE (reference sequence). V lost 3 bases and J lost 3, with 15 bases in between. CDR3 length equals 15 residues. CDR3: CASSYLGREEETQYF. As DNA, the CDR3 is TGTGCCAGCAGCTACCTGGGACGGGAAGAAGAGACCCAGTACTTC.

The rearrangement links TRBV4-1 to TRBJ1-5; D is perhaps TRBD1 (5 bases). Trimming removed 0 bases at V and 4 bases at J, with 19 bases between. The CDR3 totals 18 residues. Germline CDR1 MGHRA, CDR2 YSYEKL. The CDR3 DNA sequence: TGCGCCAGCAGCCAAGATCGGGGGTATCATAGGGAGAATCAGCCCCAGCATTTT. This gives the protein CASSQDRGYHRENQPQHF.

This chain connects TRBV5-8 to TRBJ2-5; D gene ambiguous. There are 15 residues in the CDR3. The ends were cut back, 0 bases at V and 6 bases at J, with 15 bases in the middle. CDR1 is SGHTS and CDR2 is YDEGEE in the germline V gene. CDR3 sequence: CASSLANTGHQTQYF. Written as DNA, the CDR3 is TGTGCCAGCAGCTTGGCCAATACTGGTCATCAGACCCAGTACTTC.

This sequence joins TRBV15 and TRBJ2-7, with 8 bases aligning to TRBD2. The CDR3 spans 15 residues. The germline V gene has CDR1 LNHNV and CDR2 YYDKDF (reference sequence). J lost 4 bases, V lost 5 bases, and 10 bases had no gene match. CDR3 residues: CATSVQAGVTYEQYF. CDR3 nucleotide sequence: TGTGCCACCAGCGTTCAAGCGGGAGTTACGTACGAGCAGTACTTC. Complete variable domain (other parts from reference TRBV15 and TRBJ2-7): DAMVIQNPRYQVTQFGKPVTLSCSQTLNHNVMYWYQQKSSQAPKLLFHYYDKDFNNEADTPDNFQSRRPNTSFCFLDIRSPGLGDTAMYLCATSVQAGVTYEQYFGPGTRLTVT.

This chain uses TRBV9 with TRBJ1-1, with a weak D call TRBD1 (5 bases). The germline V and J ends were trimmed by 0 bases and 3 bases, with 12 bases remaining between them. CDR1 is SGDLS, CDR2 YYNGEE, per germline. The CDR3 sequence is 15 residues long. The CDR3 loop is CASSVVGQGDTEAFF. The CDR3 region has the DNA TGTGCCAGCAGCGTAGTGGGGCAGGGCGACACTGAAGCTTTCTTT.